This T cell receptor (beta chain) was sequenced during a study of post-analysis software for immune sequencing data (dated by TCRdb to about 2015). Regarding the research as a whole: Relapsing-remitting, secondary progressive and progressive-relapsing multiple sclerosis were recorded as disease courses, and subtype annotation was lacking for some patients. The patient repertoires were set against 10 to 11 previously published healthy control repertoires from donors whose ages ranged from roughly 6 to 26 years. A subset of samples was prepared in parallel using single-end sample barcoding, then pooled and co-amplified after Illumina adapter ligation. Overall study outcomes, separate from this receptor: Normalized Chao1 diversity was significantly lower in multiple sclerosis patients than controls, suggesting substantial peripheral T-cell clonal expansion. Roughly 5 TRBV segments, including TRBV5-6, TRBV5-1 and TRBV20-1, were significantly more frequent in patients than controls. The control group was slightly older than the multiple sclerosis patient group. Direct clustering with F measure revealed strong co-clustering of samples prepared in the same batch, which led to a batch-effect correction.

The germline V gene sets CDR1 to KGHDR and CDR2 to SFDVKD. The CDR3 starts with the cysteine, ends with the phenylalanine, and has 16 residues. The retained sequence is limited to the CDR3, 48 bases, with the frame set at the first base. To prepare the library, PCR was applied. The listed sequencing device is Illumina HiSeq 2500. Unique molecular identifiers were incorporated into TCR beta cDNA libraries to reduce PCR and sequencing biases. Some 500,000 cDNA molecules were obtained per 1 to 10 million input T cells, so each molecule approximated one T cell. The patient libraries were prepared and sequenced with the same protocol used for the earlier healthy control dataset. Within a given batch, samples were prepared together, multiplexed and sequenced on the same HiSeq lane. As for how the authors treated the data: Raw barcoded reads were processed with MIGEC, discarding single-read molecular identifier groups before consensus assembly and CDR3 extraction. VDJtools was used for post-analysis of the clonotype tables, with diversity normalized by down-sampling every dataset to the smallest sample size. Repertoire overlap clustering matched CDR3 amino acid but not nucleotide sequences to correct batch-related cross-sample contamination. TCRdb applied fastp at Q25 and MiXCR to the public reads, then kept only in-frame beta chains. All rows with the same CDR3 protein become a single entry with the most common DNA and genes. It is TCRdb's table, rather than the study itself, that gives the V and J calls and clone size. The sample table holds approximately 250,000 distinct CDR3 sequences, of which 36% were seen once. Of the sample, roughly 4.8% falls within the top ten clones.

Concerning this clonotype: It lacks a known antigen. A much larger clone is a single base away; this may be a read error.

TCR beta repertoires were profiled from peripheral blood of approximately 13 young patients with multiple sclerosis to demonstrate the VDJtools post-analysis software. The multiple sclerosis patients were children and adolescents between roughly 6 and 17 years of age. Input material: blood. The receptor comes from a girl between 10 and 17 years old with multiple sclerosis. The sequence is built from TRBV24-1 and TRBJ2-3; confidence is insufficient to name the D gene. The DNA reads as follows: TGTGCCATCAGTGATTTCGCGGCAGACGCCACAGATACGCAGTATTTT. Translated, this is CAISDFAADATDTQYF.